This TCR beta chain emerged from a study of cytomegalovirus exposure and HLA in healthy donors. Vbeta (60) and Jbeta (13) primers were used in the PCR. Data came from immunoSEQ multiplex PCR; TCRdb stores just in-frame clones and leaves some out. The sample yields tens of thousands of clones, 70% to 85% seen once. Overall study findings and caveats: An analysis that was carried out later associated approximately 17,000 TCR beta sequences with HLA alleles at 0.05 false discovery rate.

Worth noting for this clone: The antigen is unknown.

Trimming cost V 4 bases and J 2 bases; bases outside gene matches: 10. Germline CDR1 and CDR2: MNHNS and SASEGT. This CDR3 contains 17 residues. Sequenced material: PBMCs. V is TRBV6-1 and J is TRBJ2-7, with 11 bases matching TRBD2. The TCR comes from a man younger than 35 in good health and CMV-seronegative. CDR3 sequence reads: CASSGVIAGGPPYEQYF. CDR3 DNA: TGTGCCAGCAGTGGGGTCATAGCGGGAGGGCCTCCCTACGAGCAGTACTTC.